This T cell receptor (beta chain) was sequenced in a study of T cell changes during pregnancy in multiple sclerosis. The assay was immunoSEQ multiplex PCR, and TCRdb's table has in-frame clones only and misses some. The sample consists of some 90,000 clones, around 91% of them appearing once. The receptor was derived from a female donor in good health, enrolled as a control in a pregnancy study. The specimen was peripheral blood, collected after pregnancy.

The CDR3 sequence is CASTPRDRGPRGYTF. The CDR3 DNA reads as TGTGCCAGTACCCCACGGGACAGGGGGCCGAGGGGCTACACCTTC. The chain recombines TRBV19 with TRBJ1-2; 12 nucleotides line up with TRBD1. Germline loops: CDR1 LNHDA, CDR2 SQIVND (reference sequence). Unmatched junction bases numbered 11, after V lost 7 bases and J lost 8 bases. This CDR3 contains 15 residues.